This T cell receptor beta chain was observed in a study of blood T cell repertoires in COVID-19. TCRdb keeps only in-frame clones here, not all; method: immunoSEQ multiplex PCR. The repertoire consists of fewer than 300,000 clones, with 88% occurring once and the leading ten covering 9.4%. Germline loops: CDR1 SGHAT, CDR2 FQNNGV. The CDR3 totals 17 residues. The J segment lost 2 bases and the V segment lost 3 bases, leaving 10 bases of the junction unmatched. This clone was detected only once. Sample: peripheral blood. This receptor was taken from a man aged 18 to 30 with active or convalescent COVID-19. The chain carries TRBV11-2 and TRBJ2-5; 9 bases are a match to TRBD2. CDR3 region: CASSFRGSGGSQETQYF. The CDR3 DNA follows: TGTGCCAGCAGCTTCCGGGGTAGCGGGGGCTCTCAAGAGACCCAGTACTTC.